This TCR beta chain was captured by sequencing in a study of T cells after posttransplantation cyclophosphamide (dated by TCRdb to between 2015 and 2016). Looking at the study overall: Using TRB sequencing, the study followed how the T cell repertoire reconstituted after myeloablative bone marrow transplantation in which posttransplantation cyclophosphamide served as GVHD prophylaxis. Samples from roughly 32 PTCy-treated patients, along with samples from roughly 15 of their related bone marrow donors, underwent antigen receptor sequencing. TRB sequencing was also done on up to 3 additional blood samples from 2 to 5.2 years after transplant in 3 patients, and on pretransplant blood from a handful of patients. Because TRA and TRB clonality correlated tightly in about 10 samples, later TCR analyses were limited to TRB. Public TRB sequences were searched against a database of over 3,600 sequences associated with responses to pathogens, tumor antigens, self-antigens and alloantigens. Blood from all 35 or so PTCy patients who had 1-year posttransplant specimens underwent TRB sequencing.

Genomic DNA was used for TRB sequencing, which was performed with the immunoSEQ assay at survey resolution or with the hsTCRB kit. Under the source paper's analysis protocol: The immunoSEQ software handled the initial read processing, while the LymphoSeq R package was used for the repertoire analyses. Clonality was calculated as 1 minus normalized Shannon entropy, and the Gini coefficient was also calculated for each TRB dataset. To infer phenotypes in unsorted samples, TRB sequences from sorted subsets of the recipient or donor were mapped onto unsorted samples from the same recipient. The immuneACCESS repertoire file appears here via TCRdb, limited to in-frame rearrangements. These files lack a portion of the clones; in checked studies, under half of the deficit traces to unresolved V genes, and the cause of the others is not known. Clone size and V and J calls were adopted from that table, with D and trimming inferred from the DNA. This sample shows some 13,000 clones, and none of them turns up only once. The biggest ten clones account for roughly 27% of the sample.

This specimen's treatment or condition label, per the study, means: high-dose cyclophosphamide on days +3 and +4 as single-agent GVHD prophylaxis. Busulfan and fludarabine conditioning, a related or unrelated marrow graft, and cyclophosphamide on days +3 and +4 were given to PTCy patients. The PTCy-treated patients were drawn from a prospective, multi-institutional clinical trial. Peripheral blood and bone marrow mononuclear cells were isolated by Ficoll-Hypaque density centrifugation and cryopreserved. Taken from cysteine to phenylalanine, the CDR3 has 17 residues. Only the CDR3 DNA stays, 51 bases, in frame from base 1. The germline V and J ends show losses of 2 bases and 4 bases respectively, and no gene match explains 14 bases of the junction. According to the germline V gene (reference sequence), CDR1 reads SGHNT and CDR2 reads YYREEE. This clone was counted at least ten times. The target of this receptor is not known. Nothing much larger sits one base from this clone, and base qualities are not available.

The research as a whole found: Across around 48 patients, recipient CMV seropositivity and CMV reactivation were highly associated with TRB clonality; PTCy diversity was similar to CNI/methotrexate controls. Donor-recipient similarity was low at 1-2 months but rose over the first year, and later blood repertoires were often dominated by donor CD8+ memory clones. The TRB repertoires of T cells infiltrating skin or the GI tract showed only limited overlap with the TRB repertoires found in blood.

The sequenced sample was PBMCs, obtained after allogeneic stem cell transplant with posttransplant cyclophosphamide. The TCR comes from a female patient aged 40-50 years who received an allogeneic stem cell transplant from a related donor, was CMV-positive, and had acute GVHD only. After a transplant, some T cells may be of graft donor origin. The chain is assembled from TRBV5-4 and TRBJ1-1; 7 middle bases align to TRBD1. Here is the DNA: TGTGCCAGCAGCTTTGCCATCAACAGGGGAGTCGTCACTGAAGCTTTCTTT. Its protein reads: CASSFAINRGVVTEAFF.